This entry describes one TCR beta chain. This clone was found once. What this receptor recognizes is not known. Per-nucleotide qualities are absent, and no much larger clonotype sits a single base away. The immunoSEQ Assay, a bias-controlled multiplex PCR, was used to amplify TCRbeta CDR3 regions from genomic DNA. On the study's bioinformatics: The number of nucleated cells in each sample was estimated from the amplification of reference gene primers within the assay. Sequence reads were collapsed and filtered to measure the absolute abundance of every unique TCRbeta CDR3 rearrangement. For each sample, productive Simpson clonality was calculated as the square root of Simpson's diversity index across productive rearrangements. This immuneACCESS table, as held by TCRdb, lists in-frame sequences with V and J called but not all clones. Of the missing ones, under half trace to an unresolved V gene in checked studies; the others have no known cause. V, J and clone size were drawn from that table, and D and trimming were deduced from the DNA. Within this sample are a few hundred thousand clones, with 70% to 90% of them counted one time only. In total, the top ten clones hold roughly 6.7% of the sample.

This sample is drawn from a study of blood T cell repertoires in COVID-19 (dated by TCRdb to the early 2020s). Study-wide context: Collaborator samples came from the United States, Italy and Spain and covered acute and convalescent phases of COVID-19. The prospective study material was composed of cDNA or gDNA derived from T cells, B-cell-depleted T cells, or PBMCs. Deeply sampled blood TCRbeta repertoires from subjects exposed to, actively infected with, or recovered from COVID-19 were included in the dataset. The repertoires were made available in a free public database intended to serve as a resource for research on the immune response to SARS-CoV-2. The samples were drawn from two sources: the first 160 participants of the ongoing ImmuneRACE study, and approximately 1,300 subjects contributed by 6 global collaborators. The sample metadata nearly always contained a de-identified subject ID, COVID-19 status, age in years and sex. Where available, HLA class I and class II types were taken from metadata supplied by the sample provider and were not determined by assay-based typing.

The paper's findings and limits, for the study overall: How much clinical and demographic metadata was included differed by source and by participant, and the metadata was provided uncurated.

Spanning cysteine to phenylalanine, the CDR3 consists of 15 amino acids. The entry retains the CDR3 DNA only, 45 bases that are in frame from base 1. Trimmed from V: 2 bases; trimmed from J: 5 bases; junction bases lacking a gene match: 2. Taken from the germline V gene, the CDR1 and CDR2 loops are KGHSH and LQKENI. Another Seattle source contributed samples from volunteer blood donors who had recovered from COVID-19. The collaborating institutions used their own protocols to collect whole blood in K2EDTA tubes. Collaborator samples were shipped for TCRbeta analysis as frozen whole blood, isolated PBMCs, or DNA extracted from either sample type.

The sequence derives from a man between 18 and 35 years old who had recovered from COVID-19. The receptor chain draws on TRBV18 and TRBJ2-7, with TRBD2 identical over 14 junction bases. What was sequenced was peripheral blood. This receptor carries the CDR3 CASSPSTSGRDEQYF. The nucleotides read TGTGCCAGCTCACCATCGACTAGCGGGAGGGACGAGCAGTACTTC.